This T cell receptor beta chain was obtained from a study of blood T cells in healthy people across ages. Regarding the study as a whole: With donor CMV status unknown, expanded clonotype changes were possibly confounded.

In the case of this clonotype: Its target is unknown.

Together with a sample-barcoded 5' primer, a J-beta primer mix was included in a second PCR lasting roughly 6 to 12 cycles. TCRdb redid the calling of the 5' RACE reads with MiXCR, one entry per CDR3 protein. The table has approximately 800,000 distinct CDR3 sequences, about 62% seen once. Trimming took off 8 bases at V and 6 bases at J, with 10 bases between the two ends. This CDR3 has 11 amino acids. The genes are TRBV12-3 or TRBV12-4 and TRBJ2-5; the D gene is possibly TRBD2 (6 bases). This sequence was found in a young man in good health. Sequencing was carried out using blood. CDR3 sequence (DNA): TGTGCCAGCGGAGGGGCGCAGACCCAGTACTTC. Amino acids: CASGGAQTQYF.